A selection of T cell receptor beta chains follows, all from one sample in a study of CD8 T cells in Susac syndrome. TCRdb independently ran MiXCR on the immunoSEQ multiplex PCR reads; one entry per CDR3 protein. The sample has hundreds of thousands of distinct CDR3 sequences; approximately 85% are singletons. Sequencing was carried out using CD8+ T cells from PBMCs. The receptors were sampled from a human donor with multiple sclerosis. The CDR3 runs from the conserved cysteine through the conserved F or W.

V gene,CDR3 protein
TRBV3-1,CASSQGLSGIYYEQYF
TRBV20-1,CSAVVDSPTNEKLFF
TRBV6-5,CASSYSGLAGNEQFF
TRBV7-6,CASSLGGARDQYF
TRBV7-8,CASSPPLVEEQFF
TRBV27,CASSLMTSGTNNEQFF
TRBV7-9,CASSFLGEAVNTGELFF
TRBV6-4,CASSDSDGTDMNTEAFF
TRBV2,CASRYRLAGGPSGEQYF
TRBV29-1,CSVYGTGTGEAFF
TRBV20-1,CSQRGWEGTDTQYF
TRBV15,CATSEGNSGTEAFF
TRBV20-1,CSARTSGTGELFF
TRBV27,CASSLRLAGGTDTQYF
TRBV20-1,CSARRQGRYEQFF
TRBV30,CAWSDTPTSSGGPYNEQFF
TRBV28,CASTQGRDRGIYEQYF
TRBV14,CASSQGQFEQYF
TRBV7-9,CASSSAGEPDTQYF
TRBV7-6,CASSGQNYNEQFF
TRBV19,CASSSRTSGTYEQYF
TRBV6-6,CASSYLQGNEQFF
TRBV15,CATSRWALVGYTF
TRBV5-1,CASSPGGENTGELFF
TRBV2,CASSEVYPGQGATTNEKLFF
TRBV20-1,CSVFGGDSYEQYF
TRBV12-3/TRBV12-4,CASSLQGGQETQYF
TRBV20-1,CSVPAGKSSYEQYF
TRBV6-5,CASSVSIPQGTANYGYTF
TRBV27,CASSLGRGGFYEQYF
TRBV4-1,CASSQEAATSYEQYF
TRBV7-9,CASSLVGVQETQYF
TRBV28,CASSYRQGASNQPQHF
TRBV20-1,CSARGLGGTDTQYF